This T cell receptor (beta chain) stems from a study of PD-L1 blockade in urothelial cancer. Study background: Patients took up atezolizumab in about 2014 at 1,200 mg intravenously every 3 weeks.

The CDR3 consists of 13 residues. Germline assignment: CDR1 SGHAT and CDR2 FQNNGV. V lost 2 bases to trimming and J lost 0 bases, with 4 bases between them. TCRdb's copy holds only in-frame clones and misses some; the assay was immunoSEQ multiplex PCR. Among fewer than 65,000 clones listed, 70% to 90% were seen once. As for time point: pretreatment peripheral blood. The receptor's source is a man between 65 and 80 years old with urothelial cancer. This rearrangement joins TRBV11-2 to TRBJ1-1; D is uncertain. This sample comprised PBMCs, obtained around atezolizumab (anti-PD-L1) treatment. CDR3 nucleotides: TGTGCCAGCAGCTTATCTATGAACACTGAAGCTTTCTTT. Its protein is CASSLSMNTEAFF. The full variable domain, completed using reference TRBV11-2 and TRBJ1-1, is EAGVAQSPRYKIIEKRQSVAFWCNPISGHATLYWYQQILGQGPKLLIQFQNNGVVDDSQLPKDRFSAERLKGVDSTLKIQPAKLEDSAVYLCASSLSMNTEAFFGQGTRLTVV.